This T cell receptor beta chain was retrieved from a study of PD-L1 blockade in urothelial cancer. As for the study in general: Patients initiated atezolizumab in about 2014 at 1,200 mg intravenously every 3 weeks. Analyzed time points were 3 weeks (second dose) and 6 weeks after therapy began. Among blood samples, the median T cell count was approximately 150,000.

The data were produced by immunoSEQ multiplex PCR, yet TCRdb's version contains in-frame clones alone and is incomplete. The sample records roughly 28,000 clones, approximately 80% being singletons. Note on this clone: Its antigen is unknown.

As for time point: peripheral blood 6 weeks after treatment start. The CDR3 totals 13 residues. V dropped 6 bases and J dropped 8 bases, with 13 bases sitting between them. Germline CDR1 SNHLY, CDR2 FYNNEI. Broader study findings: Pretreatment clonality of the blood TCR repertoire below the median was predictive of superior survival.

The chain couples TRBV2 to TRBJ1-4; no clear D gene. The sequence derives from a man in his 70s with urothelial cancer. The sequenced sample was PBMCs, obtained around atezolizumab (anti-PD-L1) treatment. The CDR3 bases are TGTGCCAGCAGAGCCCACGCCGCCGAAAAACTGTTTTTT. It codes for CASRAHAAEKLFF.